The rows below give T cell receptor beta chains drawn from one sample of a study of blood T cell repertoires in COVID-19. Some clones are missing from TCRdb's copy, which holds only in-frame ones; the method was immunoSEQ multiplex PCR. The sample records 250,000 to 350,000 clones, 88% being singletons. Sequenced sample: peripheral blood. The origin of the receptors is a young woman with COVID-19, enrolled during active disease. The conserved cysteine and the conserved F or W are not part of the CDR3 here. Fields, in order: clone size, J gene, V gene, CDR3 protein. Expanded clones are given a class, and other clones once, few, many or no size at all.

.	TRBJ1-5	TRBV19	ASSISQGNNQPQH
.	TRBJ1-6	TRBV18	ASSPVPQGGNSPLH
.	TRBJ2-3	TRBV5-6	ASSFTTVSTDTQY
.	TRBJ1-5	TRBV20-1	SASTGPEPQH
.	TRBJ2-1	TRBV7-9	ASSKGTSGYNEQF
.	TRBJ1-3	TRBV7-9	ASSLGTGRNTIY
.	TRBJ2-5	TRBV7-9	ASSSRGTIAGGPGETQY
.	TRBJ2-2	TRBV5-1	ASSRDLPSTGELF
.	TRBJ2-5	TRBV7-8	ASSLASEKETQY
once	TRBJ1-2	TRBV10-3	AISEVGREAYGYT
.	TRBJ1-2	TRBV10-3	AMTGTRADGYT
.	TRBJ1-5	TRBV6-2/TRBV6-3	ASSRTGSQRPQH
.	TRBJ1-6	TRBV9	ASSRRGERNSPLH